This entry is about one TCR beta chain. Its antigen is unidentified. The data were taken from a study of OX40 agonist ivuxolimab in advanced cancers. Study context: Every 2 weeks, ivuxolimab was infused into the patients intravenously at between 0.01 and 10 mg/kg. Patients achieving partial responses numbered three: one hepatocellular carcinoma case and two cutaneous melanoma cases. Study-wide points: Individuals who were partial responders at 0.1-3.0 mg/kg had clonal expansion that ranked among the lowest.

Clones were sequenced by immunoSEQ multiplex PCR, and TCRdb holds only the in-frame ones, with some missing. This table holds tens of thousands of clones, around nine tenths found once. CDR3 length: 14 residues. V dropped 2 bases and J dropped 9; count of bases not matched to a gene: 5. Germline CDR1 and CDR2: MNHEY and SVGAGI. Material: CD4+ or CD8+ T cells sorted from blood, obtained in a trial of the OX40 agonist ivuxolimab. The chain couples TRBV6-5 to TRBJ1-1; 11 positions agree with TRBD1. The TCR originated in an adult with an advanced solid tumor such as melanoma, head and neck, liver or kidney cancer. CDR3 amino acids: CASSYPGTGGKAFF. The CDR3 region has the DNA TGTGCCAGCAGTTACCCGGGGACAGGGGGTAAAGCTTTCTTT.